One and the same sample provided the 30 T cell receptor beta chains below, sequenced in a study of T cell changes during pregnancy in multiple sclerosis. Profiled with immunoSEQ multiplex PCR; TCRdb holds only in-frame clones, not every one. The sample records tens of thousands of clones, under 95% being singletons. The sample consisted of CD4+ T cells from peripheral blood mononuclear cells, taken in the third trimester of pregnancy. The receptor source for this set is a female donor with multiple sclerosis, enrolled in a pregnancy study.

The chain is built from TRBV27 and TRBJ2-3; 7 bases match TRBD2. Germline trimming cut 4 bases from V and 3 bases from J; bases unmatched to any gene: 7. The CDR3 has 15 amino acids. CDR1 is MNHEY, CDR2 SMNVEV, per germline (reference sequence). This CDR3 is CASSWGGRGTDTQYF. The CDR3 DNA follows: TGTGCCAGCAGTTGGGGGGGTCGGGGAACAGATACGCAGTATTTT.

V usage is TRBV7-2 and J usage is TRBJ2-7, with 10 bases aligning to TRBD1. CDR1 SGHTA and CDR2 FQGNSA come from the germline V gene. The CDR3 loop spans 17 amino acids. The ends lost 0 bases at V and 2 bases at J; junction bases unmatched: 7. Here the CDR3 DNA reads TGTGCCAGCAGCTTAGCGGCGACAGGGGGCGAAACCTACGAGCAGTACTTC. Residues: CASSLAATGGETYEQYF. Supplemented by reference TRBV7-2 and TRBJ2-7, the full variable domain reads GAGVSQSPSNKVTEKGKDVELRCDPISGHTALYWYRQSLGQGLEFLIYFQGNSAPDKSGLPSDRFSAERTGGSVSTLTIQRTQQEDSAVYLCASSLAATGGETYEQYFGPGTRLTVT.

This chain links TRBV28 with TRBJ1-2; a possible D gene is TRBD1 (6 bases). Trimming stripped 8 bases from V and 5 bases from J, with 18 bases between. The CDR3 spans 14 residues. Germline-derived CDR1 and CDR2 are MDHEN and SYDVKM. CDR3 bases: TGTGCCAGCCACAGAGGGGGGGCGGGTTATGGCTACACCTTC. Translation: CASHRGGAGYGYTF.

CDR3 residues: CASSPRPAGTANEKLFF. Here the CDR3 DNA reads TGTGCCAGCTCACCACGCCCCGCCGGGACTGCAAATGAAAAACTGTTTTTT. This sequence joins TRBV18 and TRBJ1-4, with a weak D call TRBD1 (5 bases). The V end lost 1 base, the J end lost 5 bases, and 17 bases lay between the germline ends. CDR1 is KGHSH, CDR2 LQKENI, per germline. The CDR3 consists of 17 residues.

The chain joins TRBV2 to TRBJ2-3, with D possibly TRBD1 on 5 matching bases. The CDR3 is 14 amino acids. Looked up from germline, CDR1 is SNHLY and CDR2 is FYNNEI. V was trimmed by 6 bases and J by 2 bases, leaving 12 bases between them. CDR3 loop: CASSLTVNTDTQYF. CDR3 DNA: TGTGCCAGCAGCCTGACAGTGAACACAGATACGCAGTATTTT.

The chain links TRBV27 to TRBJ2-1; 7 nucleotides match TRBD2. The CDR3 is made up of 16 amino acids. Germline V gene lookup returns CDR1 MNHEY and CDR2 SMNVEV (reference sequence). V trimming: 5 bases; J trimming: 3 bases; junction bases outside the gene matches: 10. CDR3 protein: CASSPIGRGSYNEQFF. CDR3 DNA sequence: TGTGCCAGCAGTCCCATCGGGCGGGGGAGCTACAATGAGCAGTTCTTC.

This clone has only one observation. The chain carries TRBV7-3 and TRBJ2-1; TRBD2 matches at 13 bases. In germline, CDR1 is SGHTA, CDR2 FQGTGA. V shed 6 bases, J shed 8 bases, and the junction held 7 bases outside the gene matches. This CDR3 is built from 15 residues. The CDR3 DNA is TGTGCCAGCAGTCTCGGGACTAGCGGGACCTATGAGCAGTTCTTC. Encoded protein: CASSLGTSGTYEQFF.

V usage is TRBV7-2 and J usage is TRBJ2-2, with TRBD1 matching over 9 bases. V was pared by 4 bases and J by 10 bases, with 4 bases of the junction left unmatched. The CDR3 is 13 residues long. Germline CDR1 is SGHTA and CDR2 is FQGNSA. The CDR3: CASSSQGAMELFF. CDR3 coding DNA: TGTGCCAGCAGCTCACAGGGGGCAATGGAGCTGTTTTTT.

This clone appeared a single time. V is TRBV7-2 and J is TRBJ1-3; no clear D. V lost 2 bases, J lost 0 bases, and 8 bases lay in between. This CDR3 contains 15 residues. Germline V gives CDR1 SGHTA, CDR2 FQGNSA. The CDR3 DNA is TGTGCCAGCAGCTTAAGCCCGAACTCTGGAAACACCATATATTTT. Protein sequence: CASSLSPNSGNTIYF. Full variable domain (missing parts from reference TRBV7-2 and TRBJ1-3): GAGVSQSPSNKVTEKGKDVELRCDPISGHTALYWYRQSLGQGLEFLIYFQGNSAPDKSGLPSDRFSAERTGGSVSTLTIQRTQQEDSAVYLCASSLSPNSGNTIYFGEGSWLTVV.

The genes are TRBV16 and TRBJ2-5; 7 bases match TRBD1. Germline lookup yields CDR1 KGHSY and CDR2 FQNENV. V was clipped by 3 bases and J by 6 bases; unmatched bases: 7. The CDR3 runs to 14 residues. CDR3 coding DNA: TGTGCCAGCAGCCACTCCGGGACAGCACAGACCCAGTACTTC. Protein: CASSHSGTAQTQYF.

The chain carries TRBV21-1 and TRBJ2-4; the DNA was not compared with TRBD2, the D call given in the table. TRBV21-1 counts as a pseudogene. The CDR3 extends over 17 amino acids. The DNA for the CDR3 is TGTGCCAGCAGCAAAGTGGGCGGGAGGGCCTGCCAAAACATTCAGTACTTC. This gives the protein CASSKVGGRACQNIQYF.

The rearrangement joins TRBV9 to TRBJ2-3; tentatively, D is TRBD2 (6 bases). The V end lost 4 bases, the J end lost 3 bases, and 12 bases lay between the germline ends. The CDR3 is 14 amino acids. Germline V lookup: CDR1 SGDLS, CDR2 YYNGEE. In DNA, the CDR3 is TGTGCCAGCAGCCTTTCCGGGAGAACAGATACGCAGTATTTT. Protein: CASSLSGRTDTQYF. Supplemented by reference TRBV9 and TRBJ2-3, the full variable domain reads DSGVTQTPKHLITATGQRVTLRCSPRSGDLSVYWYQQSLDQGLQFLIQYYNGEERAKGNILERFSAQQFPDLHSELNLSSLELGDSALYFCASSLSGRTDTQYFGPGTRLTVL.

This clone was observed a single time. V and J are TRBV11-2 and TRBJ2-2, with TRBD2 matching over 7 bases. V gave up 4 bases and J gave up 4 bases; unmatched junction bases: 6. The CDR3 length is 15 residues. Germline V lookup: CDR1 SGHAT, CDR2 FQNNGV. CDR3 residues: CASSSSGMSTGELFF. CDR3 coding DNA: TGTGCCAGCAGCTCAAGCGGGATGAGCACCGGGGAGCTGTTTTTT.

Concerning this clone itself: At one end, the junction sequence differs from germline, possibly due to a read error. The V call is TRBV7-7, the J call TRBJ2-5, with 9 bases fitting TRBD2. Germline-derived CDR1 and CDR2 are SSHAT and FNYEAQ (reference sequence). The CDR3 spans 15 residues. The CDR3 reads CASSLGGGAQETQYF. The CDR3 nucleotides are TGTGCTAGCAGCTTAGGCGGGGGGGCACAAGAGACCCAGTACTTC.

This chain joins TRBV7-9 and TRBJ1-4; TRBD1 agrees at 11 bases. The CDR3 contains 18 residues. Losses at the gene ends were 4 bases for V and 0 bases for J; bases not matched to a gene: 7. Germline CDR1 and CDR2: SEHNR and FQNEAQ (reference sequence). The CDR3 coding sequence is TGTGCCAGCAGCTATAGGACAGGGGGCTTCGCAACTAATGAAAAACTGTTTTTT. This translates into CASSYRTGGFATNEKLFF.

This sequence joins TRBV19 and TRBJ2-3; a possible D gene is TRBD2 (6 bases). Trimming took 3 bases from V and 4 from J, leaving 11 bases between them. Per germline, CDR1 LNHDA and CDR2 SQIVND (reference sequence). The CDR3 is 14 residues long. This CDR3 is CASSIGLAADTQYF. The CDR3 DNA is TGTGCCAGTAGTATTGGTTTAGCGGCAGATACGCAGTATTTT.

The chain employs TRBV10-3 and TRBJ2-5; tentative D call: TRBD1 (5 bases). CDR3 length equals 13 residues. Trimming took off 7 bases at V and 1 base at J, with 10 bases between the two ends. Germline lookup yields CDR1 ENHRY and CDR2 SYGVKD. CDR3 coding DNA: TGTGCCATCAAGACGGACACCCAAGAGACCCAGTACTTC. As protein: CAIKTDTQETQYF.

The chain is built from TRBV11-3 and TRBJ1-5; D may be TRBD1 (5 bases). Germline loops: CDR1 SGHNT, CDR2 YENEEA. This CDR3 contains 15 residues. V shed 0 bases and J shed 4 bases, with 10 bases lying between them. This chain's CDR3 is CASSLDGADNQPQHF. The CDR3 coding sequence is TGTGCCAGCAGCTTAGATGGGGCGGATAATCAGCCCCAGCATTTT. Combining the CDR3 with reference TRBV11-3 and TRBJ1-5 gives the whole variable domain EAGVVQSPRYKIIEKKQPVAFWCNPISGHNTLYWYLQNLGQGPELLIRYENEEAVDDSQLPKDRFSAERLKGVDSTLKIQPAELGDSAVYLCASSLDGADNQPQHFGDGTRLSIL.

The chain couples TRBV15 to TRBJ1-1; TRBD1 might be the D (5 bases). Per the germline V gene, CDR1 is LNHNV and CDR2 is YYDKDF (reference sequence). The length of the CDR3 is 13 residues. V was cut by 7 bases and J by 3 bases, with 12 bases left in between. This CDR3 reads CATTQGGDTEAFF. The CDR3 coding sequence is TGTGCCACCACACAAGGAGGGGACACTGAAGCTTTCTTT.

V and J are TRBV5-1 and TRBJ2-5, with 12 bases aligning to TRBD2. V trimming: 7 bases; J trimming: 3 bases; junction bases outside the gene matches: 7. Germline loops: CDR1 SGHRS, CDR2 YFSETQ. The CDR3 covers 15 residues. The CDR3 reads CASSPRLAGEETQYF. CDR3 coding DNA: TGCGCCAGCTCCCCCCGACTAGCGGGAGAAGAGACCCAGTACTTC.

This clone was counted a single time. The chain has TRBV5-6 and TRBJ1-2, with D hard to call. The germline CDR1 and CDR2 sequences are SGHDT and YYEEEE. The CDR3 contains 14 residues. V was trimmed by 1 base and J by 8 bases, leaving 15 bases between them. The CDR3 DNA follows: TGTGCCAGCAGCTTGAGGACCGGGGTTTACGGCTACACCTTC. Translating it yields CASSLRTGVYGYTF. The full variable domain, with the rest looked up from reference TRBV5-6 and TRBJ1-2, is DAGVTQSPTHLIKTRGQQVTLRCSPKSGHDTVSWYQQALGQGPQFIFQYYEEEERQRGNFPDRFSGHQFPNYSSELNVNALLLGDSALYLCASSLRTGVYGYTFGSGTRLTVV.

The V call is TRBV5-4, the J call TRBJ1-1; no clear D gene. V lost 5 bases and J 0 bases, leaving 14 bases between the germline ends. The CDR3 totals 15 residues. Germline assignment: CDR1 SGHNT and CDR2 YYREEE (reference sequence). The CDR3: CASRPGSGLNTEAFF. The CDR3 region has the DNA TGTGCCAGCAGGCCTGGATCGGGGTTGAACACTGAAGCTTTCTTT.

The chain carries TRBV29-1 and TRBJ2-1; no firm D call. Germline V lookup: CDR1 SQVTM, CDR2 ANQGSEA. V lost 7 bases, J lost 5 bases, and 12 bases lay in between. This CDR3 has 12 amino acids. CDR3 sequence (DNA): TGCAGCGCCTTAAAACTCGACAATGAGCAGTTCTTC. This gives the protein CSALKLDNEQFF.

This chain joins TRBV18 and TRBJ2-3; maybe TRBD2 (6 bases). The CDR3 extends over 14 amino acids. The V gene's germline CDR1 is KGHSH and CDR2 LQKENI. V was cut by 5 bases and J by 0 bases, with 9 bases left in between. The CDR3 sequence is CASSTGTSTDTQYF. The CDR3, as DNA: TGTGCCAGCTCAACCGGGACTAGCACAGATACGCAGTATTTT.

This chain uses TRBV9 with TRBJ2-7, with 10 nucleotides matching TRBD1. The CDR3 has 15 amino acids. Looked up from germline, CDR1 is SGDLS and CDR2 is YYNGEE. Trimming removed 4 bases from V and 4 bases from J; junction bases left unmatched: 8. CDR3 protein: CASSPFDRGQYEQYF. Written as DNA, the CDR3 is TGTGCCAGCAGCCCTTTTGACAGGGGGCAATACGAGCAGTACTTC.

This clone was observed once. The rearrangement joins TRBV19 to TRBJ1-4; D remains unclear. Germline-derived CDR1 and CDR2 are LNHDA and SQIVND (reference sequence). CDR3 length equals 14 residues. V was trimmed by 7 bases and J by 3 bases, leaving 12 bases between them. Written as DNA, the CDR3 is TGTGCCAGTACTACGACTGCTCCTAATGAAAAACTGTTTTTT. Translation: CASTTTAPNEKLFF. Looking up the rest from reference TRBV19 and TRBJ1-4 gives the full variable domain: DGGITQSPKYLFRKEGQNVTLSCEQNLNHDAMYWYRQDPGQGLRLIYYSQIVNDFQKGDIAEGYSVSREKKESFPLTVTSAQKNPTAFYLCASTTTAPNEKLFFGSGTQLSVL.

CDR3 nucleotides: TGTGCCAGCAGCGCCGGGACTACCCCGTCCTACGAGCAGTACTTC. Amino acid sequence: CASSAGTTPSYEQYF. V and J are TRBV11-3 and TRBJ2-5, with TRBD2 matching over 7 bases. The J call may be incorrect, as the DNA end agrees better with TRBJ2-7. The germline V gene encodes CDR1 SGHNT and CDR2 YENEEA. The CDR3 spans 15 residues.

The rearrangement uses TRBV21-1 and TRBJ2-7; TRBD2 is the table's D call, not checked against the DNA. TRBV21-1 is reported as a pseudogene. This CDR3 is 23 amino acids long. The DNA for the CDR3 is TGTGCCAGCAGCTCTTCCGGGGACAGGGAAGGGCTAGCGGGAGGGCCGGGTAGCCGCGAGCAGTACTTC. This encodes CASSSSGDREGLAGGPGSREQYF.

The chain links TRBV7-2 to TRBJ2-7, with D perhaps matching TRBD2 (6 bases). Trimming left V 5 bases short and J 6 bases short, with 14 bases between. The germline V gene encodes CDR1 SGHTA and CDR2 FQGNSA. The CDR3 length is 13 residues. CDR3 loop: CASSRVWGLEQYF. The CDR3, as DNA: TGTGCCAGCAGCAGAGTGTGGGGACTCGAGCAGTACTTC.

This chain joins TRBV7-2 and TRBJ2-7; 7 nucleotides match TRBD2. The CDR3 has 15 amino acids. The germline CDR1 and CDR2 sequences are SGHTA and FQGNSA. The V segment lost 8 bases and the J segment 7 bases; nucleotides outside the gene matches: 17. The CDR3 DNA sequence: TGTGCCAGCTCTTCCTCTAGCGGATCATCGGGGGAGCAGTACTTC. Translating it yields CASSSSSGSSGEQYF.